The 8 T cell receptor beta chains in this list originate from one sample, sequenced in a study of T cells in Graves' hyperthyroidism and ophthalmopathy. RNA transcripts were the template for amplifying TCR beta CDR3 regions. TCR CDR3 underwent first-round RT-PCR with the HTBI primer set. Via MiXCR, TCRdb re-called the multiplex PCR reads, giving one row per CDR3 protein. The sample shows some 740,000 distinct CDR3 sequences, 12% to 15% of them seen only once. The material sequenced was blood. These receptors all stem from a woman aged 18-29 years with Graves' hyperthyroidism.

This clonotype showed up many times. The rearrangement uses TRBV11-1 and TRBJ2-3; D is undetermined. This CDR3 is built from 12 residues. Germline assignment: CDR1 SGHAT and CDR2 FQDESV (reference sequence). The V end was cut by 2 bases, the J end by 6 bases, with 6 bases between. In nucleotides, the CDR3 is TGTGCCAGCAGCTTAATTCAGGATACGCAGTATTTT. Translating gives CASSLIQDTQYF.

This clonotype came up a few times. The chain combines TRBV4-1 with TRBJ2-5, with 9 bases fitting TRBD2. From germline, CDR1 is MGHRA and CDR2 YSYEKL. The CDR3 has 16 residues. After removal of 0 bases from V and 7 bases from J, the junction contained 9 bases not matched to a gene. The CDR3 spells CASSQETTSGLATQYF. The DNA for the CDR3 is TGCGCCAGCAGCCAAGAAACGACTAGCGGCCTCGCGACCCAGTACTTC.

This clonotype has a count of ten or more. The chain is built from TRBV4-3 and TRBJ1-6; D uncertain. V lost 0 bases and J 7 bases, leaving 7 bases between the germline ends. Germline CDR1 is LGHNA and CDR2 is YSLEER. The CDR3 is 14 residues long. In DNA form, the CDR3 reads TGCGCCAGCAGCCAAGACGTGGGCAATTCACCCCTCCACTTT. As protein: CASSQDVGNSPLHF.

The chain employs TRBV30 and TRBJ2-7; TRBD1 agrees at 8 bases. CDR3 size: 15 residues. The germline CDR1 and CDR2 sequences are GTSNPN and SVGIG (reference sequence). The trim removed 6 bases at V and 2 bases at J, leaving 12 bases unmatched. In DNA, the CDR3 is TGTGCCTGTCAAAAGGGGGCAGGGGGCCCCTACGAGCAGTACTTC. This codes for CACQKGAGGPYEQYF. The variable domain in full, completed from reference TRBV30 and TRBJ2-7, reads SQTIHQWPATLVQPVGSPLSLECTVEGTSNPNLYWYRQAAGRGLQLLFYSVGIGQISSEVPQNLSASRPQDRQFILSSKKLLLSDSGFYLCACQKGAGGPYEQYFGPGTRLTVT.

This clonotype was seen many times. CDR3 nucleotides: TGTGCCAGCAGTACGGGGACTAGCGTGGGGAGCTCCTACAATGAGCAGTTCTTC. It is translated as CASSTGTSVGSSYNEQFF. The J gene is TRBJ2-1, the V gene TRBV27; 10 nucleotides line up with TRBD2. The CDR3 loop spans 18 amino acids. CDR1 and CDR2 from the germline V gene are MNHEY and SMNVEV (reference sequence). V shed 5 bases, J shed 0 bases, and the junction held 10 bases outside the gene matches.

This clonotype was seen a handful of times. The chain uses TRBV20-1 and TRBJ2-2; TRBD1 is a possible D gene (5 bases). With 0 bases removed from V and 3 bases from J, the gap between germline ends came to 14 bases. The V gene's germline CDR1 is DFQATT and CDR2 SNEGSKA (reference sequence). The CDR3 sequence is 16 residues long. The CDR3 DNA follows: TGCAGTGCTAGAGACTTTCTCAGGGTTGACACCGGGGAGCTGTTTTTT. Its translation is CSARDFLRVDTGELFF.

This clonotype was seen more than once but under ten times. The V call is TRBV29-1, the J call TRBJ1-5; 9 bases line up with TRBD1. Germline trimming cut 5 bases from V and 3 bases from J; bases unmatched to any gene: 8. Germline values: CDR1 SQVTM, CDR2 ANQGSEA. CDR3 length equals 15 residues. The CDR3 nucleotides read TGCAGCGTTAACTGGGGGACAGGGCTCAATCAGCCCCAGCATTTT. It specifies CSVNWGTGLNQPQHF.

The chain is built from TRBV5-1 and TRBJ2-7, with unresolved D. CDR3 length: 13 residues. Trimming left V 0 bases short and J 3 bases short, with 7 bases between. Germline V gene lookup returns CDR1 SGHRS and CDR2 YFSETQ. The DNA of the CDR3 is TGCGCCAGCAGCTTGGTACGCAGCTACGAGCAGTACTTC. Translation gives CASSLVRSYEQYF.